One and the same sample provided the 20 T cell receptor beta chains below, sequenced in a study of blood T cell repertoires in COVID-19. Some clones are missing from TCRdb's copy, which holds only in-frame ones; the method was immunoSEQ multiplex PCR. The sample has around 300,000 clones; over 80% are singletons. Sequences were obtained from PBMCs or T cells enriched from blood (not recorded which). These receptors came from a young man who had recovered from COVID-19.

The chain combines TRBV2 with TRBJ1-1; maybe TRBD1 (5 bases). V shed 9 bases and J shed 4 bases, with 33 bases lying between them. The germline V gene encodes CDR1 SNHLY and CDR2 FYNNEI. There are 19 residues in the CDR3. The CDR3 here is CARSFQKGDGGYRGTEAFF. The CDR3 DNA reads as TGTGCCAGAAGTTTTCAAAAAGGGGACGGGGGGTATCGTGGCACTGAAGCTTTCTTT.

This chain connects TRBV10-1 to TRBJ2-7, with 7 bases that match TRBD1. There are 15 residues in the CDR3. CDR1 WNHNN and CDR2 SYGVQD come from the germline V gene (reference sequence). V was pared by 4 bases and J by 0 bases, with 6 bases of the junction left unmatched. The CDR3, as DNA: TGCGCCAGCAGTGCCGACAGGGAGCCCTCCTACGAGCAGTACTTC. Amino acid sequence: CASSADREPSYEQYF.

The chain joins TRBV11-2 to TRBJ2-1; 11 nucleotides match TRBD2. Germline-derived CDR1 and CDR2 are SGHAT and FQNNGV. J was trimmed by 3 bases and V by 4 bases; bases with no gene match: 5. This CDR3 has 16 residues. The DNA of the CDR3 is TGTGCCAGCAGCTCCCTAGCGGGGGGCCTCTACAATGAGCAGTTCTTC. Translation gives CASSSLAGGLYNEQFF. The full variable domain, its missing parts supplied by reference TRBV11-2 and TRBJ2-1, is EAGVAQSPRYKIIEKRQSVAFWCNPISGHATLYWYQQILGQGPKLLIQFQNNGVVDDSQLPKDRFSAERLKGVDSTLKIQPAKLEDSAVYLCASSSLAGGLYNEQFFGPGTRLTVL.

The gene calls are TRBV24-1 and TRBJ2-7; a weak D match, TRBD1 (5 bases). Deletions cut 6 bases from V and 5 bases from J, with 7 bases between. Germline V gene data show CDR1 as KGHDR and CDR2 as SFDVKD. This CDR3 spans 11 amino acids. CDR3 coding DNA: TGTGCCACCAGTCAAGGGGACGAGCAGTACTTC. Its protein is CATSQGDEQYF.

The J gene is TRBJ2-5, the V gene TRBV11-3; D possibly corresponds to TRBD1 (5 bases). Per germline, CDR1 SGHNT and CDR2 YENEEA. Trimming removed 5 bases from V and 2 bases from J, with 15 bases in between. There are 15 residues in the CDR3. The CDR3 DNA is TGTGCCAGCAGCCCTCGAGGACAAGCACAAGAGACCCAGTACTTC. It is translated as CASSPRGQAQETQYF.

V is TRBV5-1 and J is TRBJ2-7; TRBD1 aligns across 7 bases. Germline values: CDR1 SGHRS, CDR2 YFSETQ. Losses at the gene ends were 4 bases for V and 7 bases for J; bases not matched to a gene: 11. CDR3 length: 14 amino acids. This CDR3 is CASSTTRTGGEQYF. The CDR3 DNA reads as TGCGCCAGCAGCACTACTCGGACAGGCGGAGAGCAGTACTTC.

V is TRBV12-3 or TRBV12-4 and J is TRBJ2-1; 9 bases are shared with TRBD2. V was pared by 1 base and J by 9 bases, with 1 base of the junction left unmatched. CDR3 size: 13 residues. CDR3 region: CASSLGSGGEQFF. The CDR3 DNA sequence: TGTGCCAGCAGTTTAGGTAGCGGGGGTGAGCAGTTCTTC.

The rearrangement uses TRBV6-5 and TRBJ2-6; D perhaps matches TRBD1 (6 bases). V dropped 0 bases and J dropped 9 bases, with 12 bases sitting between them. CDR1 is MNHEY, CDR2 SVGAGI, per germline. CDR3 length: 15 amino acids. In DNA, the CDR3 is TGTGCCAGCAGTTACTCCGCCAGACAGGACAACGTCCTGACTTTC. Protein sequence: CASSYSARQDNVLTF.

The chain carries TRBV12-3 or TRBV12-4 and TRBJ2-7; D remains unclear. This CDR3 spans 13 amino acids. Trimming cost V 2 bases and J 2 bases, with 7 bases left between them. The DNA of the CDR3 is TGTGCCAGCAGTTTACCACAGCCCTACGAGCAGTACTTC. Amino acids: CASSLPQPYEQYF.

This clone has a handful of counts. V and J are TRBV7-9 and TRBJ2-7; a possible D gene is TRBD2 (6 bases). Germline values: CDR1 SEHNR, CDR2 FQNEAQ (reference sequence). CDR3 length: 14 amino acids. Trimming stripped 3 bases from V and 2 bases from J, with 11 bases between. CDR3 amino acids: CASSFGGTTYEQYF. DNA for the CDR3: TGTGCCAGCAGCTTTGGCGGGACCACCTACGAGCAGTACTTC.

The rearrangement uses TRBV2 and TRBJ2-5; the match to TRBD1 covers 8 bases. The germline V gene encodes CDR1 SNHLY and CDR2 FYNNEI. This CDR3 has 15 residues. J gave up 4 bases and V 5 bases, and 9 bases lay outside the gene matches. Written as DNA, the CDR3 is TGTGCCAGCAGTCGAAGGGCAGGGGGCGGAGAGACCCAGTACTTC. Its translation is CASSRRAGGGETQYF. Together with reference TRBV2 and TRBJ2-5, the CDR3 gives the full variable domain: EPEVTQTPSHQVTQMGQEVILRCVPISNHLYFYWYRQILGQKVEFLVSFYNNEISEKSEIFDDQFSVERPDGSNFTLKIRSTKLEDSAMYFCASSRRAGGGETQYFGPGTRLLVL.

The chain couples TRBV28 to TRBJ2-7; 8 nucleotides line up with TRBD1. The CDR3 is 12 amino acids. Germline V lookup: CDR1 MDHEN, CDR2 SYDVKM. V shed 2 bases, J shed 8 bases, and the junction held 2 bases outside the gene matches. DNA of the CDR3: TGTGCCAGCAGTTTAGCAGGGGGCCAGCAGTACTTC. Translated, it gives CASSLAGGQQYF.

The rearrangement joins TRBV27 to TRBJ1-4; D is undetermined. The CDR3 totals 15 residues. Germline loops: CDR1 MNHEY, CDR2 SMNVEV (reference sequence). Trimming took 7 bases from V and 7 from J, leaving 19 bases between them. CDR3 nucleotide sequence: TGTGCCAGCATGGCAGGAGGGCTTGGAAGTGAAAAACTGTTTTTT. It encodes CASMAGGLGSEKLFF.

This chain links TRBV18 with TRBJ2-7; the D gene is possibly TRBD1 (7 bases). This CDR3 is built from 13 residues. V lost 6 bases and J 3 bases, leaving 12 bases between the germline ends. Germline V gene lookup returns CDR1 KGHSH and CDR2 LQKENI. CDR3 protein: CASSQGGGYEQYF. CDR3 sequence (DNA): TGTGCCAGCTCCCAGGGGGGCGGCTACGAGCAGTACTTC.

The chain has TRBV27 and TRBJ2-5; 8 bases map to TRBD2. CDR3 length: 15 amino acids. The germline V gene has CDR1 MNHEY and CDR2 SMNVEV (reference sequence). Losses at the gene ends were 6 bases for V and 1 base for J; bases not matched to a gene: 7. CDR3 loop: CASRGLAGFQETQYF. In DNA form, the CDR3 reads TGTGCCAGCAGGGGCCTAGCGGGTTTCCAAGAGACCCAGTACTTC.

This chain uses TRBV15 with TRBJ1-1; D might be TRBD1 (6 bases). The CDR3 is made up of 12 amino acids. The germline CDR1 and CDR2 sequences are LNHNV and YYDKDF (reference sequence). Trimming removed 3 bases at V and 5 bases at J, with 7 bases between. The CDR3 region is CATSSTGTEAFF. CDR3 coding DNA: TGTGCCACCAGCAGTACAGGGACTGAAGCTTTCTTT. Full variable domain (outside the CDR3, taken from reference TRBV15 and TRBJ1-1): DAMVIQNPRYQVTQFGKPVTLSCSQTLNHNVMYWYQQKSSQAPKLLFHYYDKDFNNEADTPDNFQSRRPNTSFCFLDIRSPGLGDTAMYLCATSSTGTEAFFGQGTRLTVV.

This chain links TRBV5-1 with TRBJ2-5; the match to TRBD1 covers 7 bases. Trimming cost V 0 bases and J 5 bases; bases outside gene matches: 10. Germline CDR1 is SGHRS and CDR2 is YFSETQ. The CDR3 length is 16 residues. CDR3 in amino acids: CASSLGGTGAEETQYF. For the CDR3, the DNA is TGCGCCAGCAGCTTGGGGGGCACAGGGGCCGAGGAGACCCAGTACTTC.

This sequence joins TRBV23-1 and TRBJ1-6; D gene unclear. TRBV23-1 belongs to the ORF category, with a function that is uncertain. The length of the CDR3 is 15 residues. V was pared by 3 bases and J by 7 bases, with 13 bases between. CDR3 bases: TGCGCCAGCAGTCAGGGAGATCACCGGAATTCACCCCTCCACTTT. Translating gives CASSQGDHRNSPLHF.

V and J are TRBV7-9 and TRBJ2-5; TRBD1 matches 8 bases. V shed 4 bases, J shed 5 bases, and the junction held 12 bases outside the gene matches. The CDR3 totals 16 residues. CDR1 is SEHNR and CDR2 is FQNEAQ in the germline V gene (reference sequence). CDR3 sequence reads: CASSSNRGWNVETQYF. The CDR3, as DNA: TGTGCCAGCAGCTCTAACAGGGGGTGGAATGTTGAGACCCAGTACTTC.

The V gene is TRBV4-1, the J gene TRBJ2-5, with 7 positions matching TRBD1. Germline CDR1 reads MGHRA; CDR2 reads YSYEKL. CDR3 length: 16 amino acids. The V segment lost 1 base and the J segment 1 base; nucleotides outside the gene matches: 6. DNA of the CDR3: TGCGCCAGCAGCCAAGGGGCAGGGGGTCCCCAAGAGACCCAGTACTTC. Translating gives CASSQGAGGPQETQYF.